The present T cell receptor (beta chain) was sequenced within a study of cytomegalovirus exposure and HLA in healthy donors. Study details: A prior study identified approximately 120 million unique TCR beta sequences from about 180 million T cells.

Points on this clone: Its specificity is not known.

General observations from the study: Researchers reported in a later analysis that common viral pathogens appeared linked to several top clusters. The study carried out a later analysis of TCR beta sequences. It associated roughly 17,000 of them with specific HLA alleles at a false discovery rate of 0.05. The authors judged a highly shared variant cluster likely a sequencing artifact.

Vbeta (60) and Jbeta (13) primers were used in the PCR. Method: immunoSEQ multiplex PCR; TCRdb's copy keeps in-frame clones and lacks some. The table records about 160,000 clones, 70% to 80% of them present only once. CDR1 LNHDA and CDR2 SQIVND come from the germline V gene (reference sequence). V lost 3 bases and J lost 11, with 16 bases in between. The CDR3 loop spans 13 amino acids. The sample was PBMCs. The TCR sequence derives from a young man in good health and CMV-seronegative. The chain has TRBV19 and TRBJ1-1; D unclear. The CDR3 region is CASSISGAPNAFF. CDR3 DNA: TGTGCCAGTAGTATCTCGGGTGCCCCTAACGCTTTCTTT.